This is a list of T cell receptor beta chains from one sample in a study of blood T cells in healthy people across ages. TCRdb itself ran the 5' RACE reads through MiXCR, one entry per CDR3 protein. The table has 1 million to 1.2 million distinct CDR3 sequences, around two fifths seen once. The source material was blood. These receptors came from a man aged 18 to 30 in good health. CDR3s include the opening cysteine and the closing phenylalanine or tryptophan. Fields, in order: clone size, V gene, D gene, J gene, CDR3 protein, CDR3 DNA. A D gene is named only where the DNA matches it firmly. Expanded clones are given a class, and other clones once, few, many or no size at all.

many	TRBV12-3/TRBV12-4	.	TRBJ2-6	CASSLGRSSGANVLTF	TGTGCCAGCAGTTTAGGTAGGAGCTCTGGGGCCAACGTCCTGACTTTC
.	TRBV7-2	.	TRBJ2-7	CASSFVYEQYF	TGTGCCAGCAGCTTTGTGTACGAGCAGTACTTC
.	TRBV20-1	TRBD1	TRBJ2-7	CSAEQGAVYEQYF	TGCAGTGCTGAGCAGGGGGCAGTCTACGAGCAGTACTTC
few	TRBV29-1	.	TRBJ1-2	CSPMGGYTF	TGCAGCCCGATGGGTGGCTACACCTTC
.	TRBV6-1	TRBD1	TRBJ1-4	CASSRQGGAEKLFF	TGTGCCAGCAGTCGACAGGGAGGGGCTGAAAAACTGTTTTTT
.	TRBV7-2	.	TRBJ1-1	CASSLAGLINTEAFF	TGTGCCAGCAGCTTAGCGGGACTTATAAACACTGAAGCTTTCTTT
few	TRBV9	TRBD2	TRBJ2-5	CASSVVPSGGPLNNEQYF	TGTGCCAGCAGCGTAGTACCTAGCGGGGGGCCGCTCAACAATGAGCAGTACTTC
.	TRBV12-3/TRBV12-4	TRBD1	TRBJ2-4	CASSQTGDLAKNIQYF	TGTGCCAGCAGTCAGACAGGGGACCTAGCCAAAAACATTCAGTACTTC
few	TRBV12-3/TRBV12-4	TRBD2	TRBJ2-1	CASRPGTSGNEQFF	TGTGCCAGCAGACCCGGGACTAGCGGGAATGAGCAGTTCTTC
many	TRBV28	.	TRBJ1-2	CASKRASGNYGYTF	TGTGCCAGCAAAAGGGCTAGCGGCAACTATGGCTACACCTTC
few	TRBV6-5	.	TRBJ1-5	CASSYSLTADQPQHF	TGTGCCAGCAGTTACTCACTGACAGCGGATCAGCCCCAGCATTTT
.	TRBV25-1	TRBD2	TRBJ2-2	CASSEYSAGGPGGELFF	TGTGCCAGCAGTGAATATTCCGCGGGGGGGCCCGGCGGGGAGCTGTTTTTT
.	TRBV5-1	TRBD1	TRBJ1-1	CASSTSGTGVLNTEAFF	TGCGCCAGCAGCACCTCCGGGACAGGGGTGTTAAACACTGAAGCTTTCTTT